Each of the 14 T cell receptor beta chains below was sequenced from the same sample in a study of cytomegalovirus exposure and HLA in healthy donors. PCR involved 60 Vbeta and 13 Jbeta primers. Generated by immunoSEQ multiplex PCR, the TCRdb table keeps only in-frame clones and is missing some. The sample records about 160,000 clones, around 78% being singletons. Specimen: PBMCs. The receptors were sampled from a woman aged 35 to 49 in good health and CMV-seronegative.

The CDR3 here is CASSYSHQGTYEQYF. The DNA of the CDR3 is TGTGCCAGCAGTTACTCTCACCAGGGGACGTACGAGCAGTACTTC. This rearrangement joins TRBV6-5 to TRBJ2-7; a weak D match, TRBD1 (6 bases). Trimming pared 0 bases from V and 4 bases from J, leaving 13 bases between. From germline, CDR1 is MNHEY and CDR2 SVGAGI. The CDR3 spans 15 residues.

This clone counts as medium-sized. The V and J genes are TRBV18 and TRBJ1-1; D may be TRBD1 (5 bases). The germline V and J ends were trimmed by 1 base and 8 bases, with 8 bases remaining between them. Germline CDR1 and CDR2: KGHSH and LQKENI. This CDR3 spans 12 amino acids. This chain's CDR3 is CASSPLQGEAFF. CDR3 bases: TGTGCCAGCTCACCACTGCAGGGCGAAGCTTTCTTT.

The rearrangement links TRBV2 to TRBJ1-2, with D possibly matching TRBD1 (5 bases). The CDR3 covers 12 residues. Trimming took off 4 bases at V and 4 bases at J, with 7 bases between the two ends. Germline loops: CDR1 SNHLY, CDR2 FYNNEI. Here the CDR3 reads CASSATAYGYTF. The CDR3 bases are TGTGCCAGCAGTGCGACAGCCTATGGCTACACCTTC.

This chain uses TRBV4-1 with TRBJ1-2, with TRBD1 matching 7 bases. The CDR3 extends over 16 amino acids. The ends lost 4 bases at V and 3 bases at J; junction bases unmatched: 11. Germline V gives CDR1 MGHRA, CDR2 YSYEKL. The CDR3: CASSRGEGGEYYGYTF. For the CDR3, the DNA is TGCGCCAGCAGCCGCGGGGAAGGGGGCGAGTACTATGGCTACACCTTC.

The V and J genes are TRBV9 and TRBJ2-1, with 13 positions matching TRBD2. V shed 3 bases and J 7 bases; nucleotides not matched to a gene: 4. There are 15 residues in the CDR3. CDR1 SGDLS and CDR2 YYNGEE come from the germline V gene. Here the CDR3 DNA reads TGTGCCAGCAGCGGCCGGACTAGCGGGAGAAATGAGCAGTTCTTC. It encodes CASSGRTSGRNEQFF.

CDR3 sequence: CASSQPGQGFPDTQYF. Here the CDR3 DNA reads TGCGCCAGCAGCCAGCCGGGACAGGGATTCCCAGATACGCAGTATTTT. The V and J genes are TRBV5-1 and TRBJ2-3; 9 bases fit TRBD1. V trimming: 4 bases; J trimming: 4 bases; junction bases outside the gene matches: 10. Germline V gene sequence: CDR1 SGHRS, CDR2 YFSETQ. The CDR3 covers 16 residues.

The rearrangement joins TRBV9 to TRBJ2-3; TRBD2 agrees at 12 bases. Germline assignment: CDR1 SGDLS and CDR2 YYNGEE. CDR3 length: 19 amino acids. After removal of 4 bases from V and 2 bases from J, the junction contained 14 bases not matched to a gene. CDR3: CASSPAWASGGGITDTQYF. Written as DNA, the CDR3 is TGTGCCAGCAGCCCAGCTTGGGCTAGCGGGGGGGGTATCACAGATACGCAGTATTTT.

CDR3 bases: TGTGCCAGCAGTTATGACAGGGGAACAGATACGCAGTATTTT. It codes for CASSYDRGTDTQYF. This chain joins TRBV6-5 and TRBJ2-3, with TRBD1 identical over 8 bases. CDR1 is MNHEY and CDR2 is SVGAGI in the germline V gene. V lost 3 bases, J lost 3 bases, and 2 bases stayed unmatched. The CDR3 consists of 14 residues.

The V gene is TRBV5-1, the J gene TRBJ1-1; 9 bases align to TRBD1. The CDR3 spans 18 residues. Germline CDR1 SGHRS, CDR2 YFSETQ. V trimming: 5 bases; J trimming: 0 bases; junction bases outside the gene matches: 14. Here the CDR3 reads CASRRGTGLYVMNTEAFF. CDR3 DNA sequence: TGCGCCAGCAGACGCGGGACAGGGTTGTATGTCATGAACACTGAAGCTTTCTTT.

The CDR3 loop is CASSKGRGGEKLFF. CDR3 in DNA: TGTGCCAGCAGCAAAGGCAGGGGTGGAGAAAAACTGTTTTTT. The chain employs TRBV21-1 and TRBJ1-4; the table's D call, TRBD1, was not checked against the DNA. TRBV21-1 is shown as a pseudogene. This CDR3 spans 14 amino acids.

This clone was picked up one time. This chain uses TRBV27 with TRBJ2-5; D perhaps matches TRBD1 (6 bases). The CDR3 loop spans 13 amino acids. Trimming left V 6 bases short and J 5 bases short, with 13 bases between. The germline V gene has CDR1 MNHEY and CDR2 SMNVEV (reference sequence). The CDR3 coding sequence is TGTGCCAGCAGACAGGGAGTCATGGAGACCCAGTACTTC. It yields the protein CASRQGVMETQYF.

V and J are TRBV5-1 and TRBJ2-5, with 8 bases fitting TRBD1. CDR1 SGHRS and CDR2 YFSETQ come from the germline V gene. The CDR3 runs 15 residues. Trimming at V came to 1 base and at J to 5 bases, leaving 7 bases not matched to a gene. In DNA form, the CDR3 reads TGCGCCAGCAGCTTGATGTCAGGGGGCTTGGAGACCCAGTACTTC. This gives the protein CASSLMSGGLETQYF.

The CDR3 protein is CASSLWGGSDTQYF. The DNA of the CDR3 is TGCGCCAGCAGCCTGTGGGGGGGCTCAGATACGCAGTATTTT. The chain carries TRBV5-1 and TRBJ2-3; TRBD2 is a possible D gene (7 bases). Per the germline V gene, CDR1 is SGHRS and CDR2 is YFSETQ. The CDR3 sequence is 14 residues long. Trimming took off 4 bases at V and 4 bases at J, with 13 bases between the two ends. The whole variable domain, filled in from reference TRBV5-1 and TRBJ2-3, reads KAGVTQTPRYLIKTRGQQVTLSCSPISGHRSVSWYQQTPGQGLQFLFEYFSETQRNKGNFPGRFSGRQFSNSRSEMNVSTLELGDSALYLCASSLWGGSDTQYFGPGTRLTVL.

V is TRBV5-1 and J is TRBJ1-2, with D hard to call. V shed 0 bases and J shed 5 bases, with 11 bases lying between them. The CDR3 totals 14 residues. In germline, CDR1 is SGHRS, CDR2 YFSETQ. The CDR3 protein is CASSLEAVAYGYTF. The CDR3 region has the DNA TGCGCCAGCAGCTTGGAGGCGGTGGCGTATGGCTACACCTTC. Full variable domain (rest looked up from reference TRBV5-1 and TRBJ1-2): KAGVTQTPRYLIKTRGQQVTLSCSPISGHRSVSWYQQTPGQGLQFLFEYFSETQRNKGNFPGRFSGRQFSNSRSEMNVSTLELGDSALYLCASSLEAVAYGYTFGSGTRLTVV.